This TCR beta chain was sequenced for a study of shared clonotypes between healthy human individuals. Per the germline V gene, CDR1 is LGHNA and CDR2 is YSLEER. This CDR3 spans 13 amino acids. The V gene lost 0 bases and the J gene lost 9 bases, with 11 bases spanning the gap. Assay execution proceeded at the deep level. Evenly divided among several immunoSEQ plates was the genomic DNA of each subset. Assay used: immunoSEQ multiplex PCR; TCRdb lists only in-frame clones, some missing. In the table there are over 950,000 clones, around 77% of which are singletons. This rearrangement joins TRBV4-3 to TRBJ2-5; a weak D match, TRBD2 (6 bases). Sequenced material: memory CD4+ T cells from PBMCs. Noted subset: CD45RA-negative fraction. The clonotype originates from a man between 18 and 29 years old in good health. Some clones in this sample may be carry-over from other donors' samples. The CDR3 DNA reads as TGCGCCAGCAGCCAAGATCCATGGGGGGCCCAGTACTTC. It codes for CASSQDPWGAQYF.